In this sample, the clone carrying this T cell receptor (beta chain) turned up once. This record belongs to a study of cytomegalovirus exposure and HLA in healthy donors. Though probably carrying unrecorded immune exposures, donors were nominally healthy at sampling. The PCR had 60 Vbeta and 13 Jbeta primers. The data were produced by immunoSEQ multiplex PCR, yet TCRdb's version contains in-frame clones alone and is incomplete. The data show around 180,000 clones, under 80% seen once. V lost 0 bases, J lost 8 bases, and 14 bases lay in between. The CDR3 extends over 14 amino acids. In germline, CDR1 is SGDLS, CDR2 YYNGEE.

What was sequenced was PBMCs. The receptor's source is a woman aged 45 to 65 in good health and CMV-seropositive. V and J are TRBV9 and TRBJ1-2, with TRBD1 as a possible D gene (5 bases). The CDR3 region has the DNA TGTGCCAGCAGCGTAGCCGGCGAGGAGGGGGGCTACACCTTC. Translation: CASSVAGEEGGYTF.